This T cell receptor (beta chain) was captured by sequencing in a study of cytomegalovirus exposure and HLA in healthy donors. Regarding the study as a whole: In presence/absence analyses, roughly uniform sequencing depth across donors was assumed. Relative to equally common others, HLA-associated TCR beta chains showed greater clonal expansion in a later analysis. Three of the chains that were CMV-associated were confirmed in vitro to be specific for CMV antigens. Follow-up analysis later connected one missense variant in DCLRE1C with trimming of TCR beta V- and J-genes.

Worth noting for this clone: Its antigen is still unknown. One junction end disagrees with the germline gene, perhaps due to a read error.

CDR1 SSHAT and CDR2 FNYEAQ come from the germline V gene (reference sequence). The CDR3 is 12 amino acids. 60 Vbeta and 13 Jbeta primers were used in PCR. Profiled with immunoSEQ multiplex PCR; TCRdb holds only in-frame clones, not every one. This repertoire shows 110,000 or so clones, about 79% found once; its top ten account for around 2.3%. Input material: PBMCs. This rearrangement joins TRBV7-7 to TRBJ2-3; 8 nucleotides match TRBD2. The receptor comes from a woman younger than 30 in good health and CMV-seronegative. DNA of the CDR3: TGCCCGGGGGGGCTCGGCACAGATACGCAGTATTTT. Residues: CPGGLGTDTQYF.